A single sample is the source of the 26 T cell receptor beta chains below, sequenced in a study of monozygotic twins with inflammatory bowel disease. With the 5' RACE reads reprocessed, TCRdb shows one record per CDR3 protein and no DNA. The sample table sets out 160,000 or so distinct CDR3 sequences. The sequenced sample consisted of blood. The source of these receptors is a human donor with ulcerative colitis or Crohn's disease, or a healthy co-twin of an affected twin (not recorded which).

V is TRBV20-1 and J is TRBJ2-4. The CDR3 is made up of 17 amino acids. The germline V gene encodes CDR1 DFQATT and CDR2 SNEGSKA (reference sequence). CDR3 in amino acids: CSARDQWEPEGKNIQYF.

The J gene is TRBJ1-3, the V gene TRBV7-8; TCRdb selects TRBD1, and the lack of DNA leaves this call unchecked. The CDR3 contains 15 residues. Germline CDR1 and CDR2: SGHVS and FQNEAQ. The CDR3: CASSLAHRGADTIYF.

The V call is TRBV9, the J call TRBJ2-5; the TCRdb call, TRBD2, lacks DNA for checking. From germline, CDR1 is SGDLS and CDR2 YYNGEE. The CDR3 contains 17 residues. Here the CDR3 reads CASSVGQRGNHQETQYF.

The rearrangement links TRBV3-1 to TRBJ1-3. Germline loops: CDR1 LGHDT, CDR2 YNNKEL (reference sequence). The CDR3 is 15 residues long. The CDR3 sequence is CASSQDSTTGNTIYF.

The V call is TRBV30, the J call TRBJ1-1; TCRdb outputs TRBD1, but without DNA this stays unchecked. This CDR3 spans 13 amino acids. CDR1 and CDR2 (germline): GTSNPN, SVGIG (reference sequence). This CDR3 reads CAGRRRGNTEAFF.

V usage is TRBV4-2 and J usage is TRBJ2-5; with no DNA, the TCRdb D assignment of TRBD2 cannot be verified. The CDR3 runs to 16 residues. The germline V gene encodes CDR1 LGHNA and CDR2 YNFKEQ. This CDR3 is CASSQASGVSSETQYF.

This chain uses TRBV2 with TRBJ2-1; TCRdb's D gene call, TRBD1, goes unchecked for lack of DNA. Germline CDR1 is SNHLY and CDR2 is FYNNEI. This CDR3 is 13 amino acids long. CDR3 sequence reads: CASSDEATGTQFF.

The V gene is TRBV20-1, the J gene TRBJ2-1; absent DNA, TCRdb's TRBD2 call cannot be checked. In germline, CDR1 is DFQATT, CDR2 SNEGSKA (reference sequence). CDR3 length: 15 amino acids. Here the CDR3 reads CSASDPSGPKDEQFF.

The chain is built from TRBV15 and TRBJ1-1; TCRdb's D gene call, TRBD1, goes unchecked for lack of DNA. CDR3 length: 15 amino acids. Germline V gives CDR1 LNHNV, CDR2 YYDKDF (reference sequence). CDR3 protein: CATSRPAQGVTEAFF.

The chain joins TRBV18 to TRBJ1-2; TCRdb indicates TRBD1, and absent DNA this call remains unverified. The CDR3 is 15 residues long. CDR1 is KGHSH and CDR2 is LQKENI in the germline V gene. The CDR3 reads CASSPSDREVYGYTF. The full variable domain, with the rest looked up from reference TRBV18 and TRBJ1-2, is NAGVMQNPRHLVRRRGQEARLRCSPMKGHSHVYWYRQLPEEGLKFMVYLQKENIIDESGMPKERFSAEFPKEGPSILRIQQVVRGDSAAYFCASSPSDREVYGYTFGSGTRLTVV.

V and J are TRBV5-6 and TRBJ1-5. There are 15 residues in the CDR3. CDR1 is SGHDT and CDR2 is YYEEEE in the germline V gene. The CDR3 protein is CASSLRESNNQPQHF.

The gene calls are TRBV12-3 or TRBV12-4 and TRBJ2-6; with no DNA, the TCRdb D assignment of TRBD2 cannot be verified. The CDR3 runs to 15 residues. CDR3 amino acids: CASSRTSGGPWDLTF.

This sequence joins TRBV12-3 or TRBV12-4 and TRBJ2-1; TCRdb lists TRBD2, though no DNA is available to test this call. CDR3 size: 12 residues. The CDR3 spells CASTPYRQGQFF.

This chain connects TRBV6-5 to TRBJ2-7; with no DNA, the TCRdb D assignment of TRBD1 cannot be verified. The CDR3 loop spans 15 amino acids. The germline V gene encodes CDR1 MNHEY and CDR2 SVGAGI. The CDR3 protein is CASGYWGRGNYEQYF.

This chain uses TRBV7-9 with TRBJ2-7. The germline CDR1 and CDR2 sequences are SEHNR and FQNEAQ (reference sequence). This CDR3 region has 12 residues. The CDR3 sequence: CASSSQSREQYF.

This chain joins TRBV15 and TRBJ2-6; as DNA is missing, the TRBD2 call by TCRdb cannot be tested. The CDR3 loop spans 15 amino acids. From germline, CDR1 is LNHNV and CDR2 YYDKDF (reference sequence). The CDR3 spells CATSRRSPGANVLTF.

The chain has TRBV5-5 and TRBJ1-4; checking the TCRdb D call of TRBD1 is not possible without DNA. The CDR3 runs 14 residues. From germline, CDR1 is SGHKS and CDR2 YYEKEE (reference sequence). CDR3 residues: CATRGGGGNEKLFF. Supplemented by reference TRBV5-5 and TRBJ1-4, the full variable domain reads DAGVTQSPTHLIKTRGQQVTLRCSPISGHKSVSWYQQVLGQGPQFIFQYYEKEERGRGNFPDRFSARQFPNYSSELNVNALLLGDSALYLCATRGGGGNEKLFFGSGTQLSVL.

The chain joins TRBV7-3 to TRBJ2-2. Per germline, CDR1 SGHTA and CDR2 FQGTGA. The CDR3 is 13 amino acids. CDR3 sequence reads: CASSPTNTGELFF.

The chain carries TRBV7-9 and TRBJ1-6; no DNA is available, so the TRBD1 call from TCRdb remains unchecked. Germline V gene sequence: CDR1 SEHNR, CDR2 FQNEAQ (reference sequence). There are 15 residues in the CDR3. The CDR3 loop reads CASSFDRGYNSPLHF.

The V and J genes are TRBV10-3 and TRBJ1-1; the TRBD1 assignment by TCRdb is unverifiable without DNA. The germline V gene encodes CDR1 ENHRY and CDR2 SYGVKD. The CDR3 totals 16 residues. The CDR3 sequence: CAISEPQGGLNTEAFF.

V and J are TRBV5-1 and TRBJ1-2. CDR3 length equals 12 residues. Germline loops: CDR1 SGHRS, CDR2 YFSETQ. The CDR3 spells CASNDGQRGYTF.

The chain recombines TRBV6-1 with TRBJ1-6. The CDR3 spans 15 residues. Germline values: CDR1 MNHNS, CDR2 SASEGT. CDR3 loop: CASNTAGGFNSPLHF.

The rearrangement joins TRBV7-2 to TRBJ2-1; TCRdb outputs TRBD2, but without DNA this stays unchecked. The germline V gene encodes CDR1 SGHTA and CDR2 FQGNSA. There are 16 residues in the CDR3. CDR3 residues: CASSLIGTRTYNEQFF. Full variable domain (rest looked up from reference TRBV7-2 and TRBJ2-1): GAGVSQSPSNKVTEKGKDVELRCDPISGHTALYWYRQSLGQGLEFLIYFQGNSAPDKSGLPSDRFSAERTGGSVSTLTIQRTQQEDSAVYLCASSLIGTRTYNEQFFGPGTRLTVL.

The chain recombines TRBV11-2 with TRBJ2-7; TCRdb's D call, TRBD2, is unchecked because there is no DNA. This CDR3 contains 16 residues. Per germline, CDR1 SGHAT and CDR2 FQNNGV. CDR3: CASRSPRTSGSSEQYF.

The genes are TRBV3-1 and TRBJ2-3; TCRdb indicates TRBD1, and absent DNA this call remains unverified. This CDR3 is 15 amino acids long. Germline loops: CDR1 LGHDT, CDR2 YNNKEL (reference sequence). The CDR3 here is CASSQAAGAADTQYF.

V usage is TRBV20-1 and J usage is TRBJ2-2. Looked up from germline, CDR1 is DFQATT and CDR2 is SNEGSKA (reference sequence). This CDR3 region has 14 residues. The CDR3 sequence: CSAREDPNTGELFF.